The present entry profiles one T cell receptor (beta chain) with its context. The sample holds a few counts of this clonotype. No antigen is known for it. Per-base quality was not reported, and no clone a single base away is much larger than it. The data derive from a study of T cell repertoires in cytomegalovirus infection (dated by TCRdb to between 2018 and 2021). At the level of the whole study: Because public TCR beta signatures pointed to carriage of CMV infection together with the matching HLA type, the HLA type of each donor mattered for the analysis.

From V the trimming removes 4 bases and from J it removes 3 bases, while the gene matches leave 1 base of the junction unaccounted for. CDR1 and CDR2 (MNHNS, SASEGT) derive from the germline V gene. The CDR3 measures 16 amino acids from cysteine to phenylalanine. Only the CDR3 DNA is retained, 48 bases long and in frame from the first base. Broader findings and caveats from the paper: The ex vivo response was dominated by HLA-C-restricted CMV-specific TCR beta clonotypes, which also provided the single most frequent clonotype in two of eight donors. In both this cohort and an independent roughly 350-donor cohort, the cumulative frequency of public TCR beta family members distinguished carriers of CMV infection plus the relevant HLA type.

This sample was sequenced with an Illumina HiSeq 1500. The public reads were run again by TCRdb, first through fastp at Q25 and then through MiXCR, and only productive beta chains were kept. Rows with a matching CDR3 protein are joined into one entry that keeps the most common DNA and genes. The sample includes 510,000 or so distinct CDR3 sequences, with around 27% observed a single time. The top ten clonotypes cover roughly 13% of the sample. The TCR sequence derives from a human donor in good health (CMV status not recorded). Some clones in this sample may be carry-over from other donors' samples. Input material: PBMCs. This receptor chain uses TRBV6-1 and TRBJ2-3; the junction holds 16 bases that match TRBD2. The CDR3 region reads CASSAGLAGGTDTQYF. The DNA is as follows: TGTGCCAGCAGTGCGGGACTAGCGGGAGGGACAGATACGCAGTATTTT.